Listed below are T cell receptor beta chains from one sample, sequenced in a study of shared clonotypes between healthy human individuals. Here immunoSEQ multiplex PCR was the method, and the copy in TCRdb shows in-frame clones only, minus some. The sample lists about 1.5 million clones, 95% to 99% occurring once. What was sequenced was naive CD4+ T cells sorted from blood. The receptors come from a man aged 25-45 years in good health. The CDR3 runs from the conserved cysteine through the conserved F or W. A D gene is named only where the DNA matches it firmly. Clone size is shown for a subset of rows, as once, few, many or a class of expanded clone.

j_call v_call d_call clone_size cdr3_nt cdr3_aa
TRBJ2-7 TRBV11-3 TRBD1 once TGTGCCAGCAGCCCCGGACAGGGACCCTCCTACGAGCAGTACTTC CASSPGQGPSYEQYF
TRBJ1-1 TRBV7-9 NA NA TGTGCCAGCGCCCCTGAGGAGGAAGCTTTCTTT CASAPEEEAFF
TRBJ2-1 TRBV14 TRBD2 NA TGTGCCAGCAGCTGGCCGGGACTAGCTGCTGAGCAGTTCTTC CASSWPGLAAEQFF
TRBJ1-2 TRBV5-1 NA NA TGCGCCAGCAGCCCGGTGGGGGCCTATGGCTACACCTTC CASSPVGAYGYTF
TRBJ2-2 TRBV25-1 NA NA TGTGCCAGCAGCTGGACAGCGAACACCGGGGAGCTGTTTTTT CASSWTANTGELFF
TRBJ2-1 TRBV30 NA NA TGTGCAGGGGGGAGTGAGCAGTTCTTC CAGGSEQFF
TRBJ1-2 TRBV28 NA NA TGTGCCAGCAGCCTCCAGGGTGACTATGGCTACACCTTC CASSLQGDYGYTF
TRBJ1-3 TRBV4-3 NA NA TGCGCCAGCAGCCAAGTGGCCCTTCCTAGCAACTCTGGAAGCACCATATATTTT CASSQVALPSNSGSTIYF
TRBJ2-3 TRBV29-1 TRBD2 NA TGCAGCGTTGCCCCAAGCGGGGACGCCCCAGATACGCAGTATTTT CSVAPSGDAPDTQYF
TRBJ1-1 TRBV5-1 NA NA TGCGCCAGCAGCAACCCGGACAAGTACACTGAAGCTTTCTTT CASSNPDKYTEAFF
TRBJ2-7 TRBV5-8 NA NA TGTGCCAGCAGCTGGGAGAGGGGGGCCTACGAGCAGTACTTC CASSWERGAYEQYF
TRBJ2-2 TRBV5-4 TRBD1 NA TGTGCCAGCAGCTCCAAGGGACAGGGGAACACCGGGGAGCTGTTTTTT CASSSKGQGNTGELFF
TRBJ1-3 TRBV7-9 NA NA TGTGCCAGCAGCTTAGTTGGCTCTGGAAACACCATATATTTT CASSLVGSGNTIYF
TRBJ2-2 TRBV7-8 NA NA TGTGCCAGCAGCCCTCAGACTGTCACCGGGGAGCTGTTTTTT CASSPQTVTGELFF
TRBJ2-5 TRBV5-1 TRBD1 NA TGCGCCAGCAGCCCCGCTACAGGGGGCGACATGTACCAAGAGACCCAGTACTTC CASSPATGGDMYQETQYF
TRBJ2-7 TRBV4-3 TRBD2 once TGCGCCAGCAGCCAAGGGCTCGGGGGACTAGCTATCTACGAGCAGTACTTC CASSQGLGGLAIYEQYF
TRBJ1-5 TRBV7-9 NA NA TGTGCCAGCAGCTTAGCTCCGTTGGCCGACCCGGATAGCAATCAGCCCCAGCATTTT CASSLAPLADPDSNQPQHF
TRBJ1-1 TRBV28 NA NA TGTGCCAGCAGTTTACCCCAGGTGAACACTGAAGCTTTCTTT CASSLPQVNTEAFF
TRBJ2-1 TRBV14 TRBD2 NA TGTGCCAGCAGCCAAGTCAGGGGAAGGTGGCTAGCGGGGCACAATGAGCAGTTCTTC CASSQVRGRWLAGHNEQFF
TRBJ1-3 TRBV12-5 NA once TGTGCTAGTGGTTTGGAGTCAGCCTCTGGAAACACCATATATTTT CASGLESASGNTIYF
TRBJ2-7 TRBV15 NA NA TGTGCCACCACCGTAGGGGAATCCTACGAGCAGTACTTC CATTVGESYEQYF
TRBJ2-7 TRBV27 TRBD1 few TGTGCCAGCAGGAGGACAGGGTTCTACGAGCAGTACTTC CASRRTGFYEQYF
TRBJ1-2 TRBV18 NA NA TGTGCCAGCTCACCGGACGGTAACTATGGCTACACCTTC CASSPDGNYGYTF
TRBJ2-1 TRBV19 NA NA TGTGCCAGTAGTATAGGTCCAGGTTCCTACAATGAGCAGTTCTTC CASSIGPGSYNEQFF
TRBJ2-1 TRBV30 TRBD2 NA TGTGCCTGGATTTCGGGACTAGCGGGAGGGCCTCGGTACAATGAGCAGTTCTTC CAWISGLAGGPRYNEQFF
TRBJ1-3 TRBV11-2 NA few TGTGCCAGCAGCTCCTCGGTAAACTCTGGAAACACCATATATTTT CASSSSVNSGNTIYF
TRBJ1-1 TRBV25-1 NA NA TGTGCCAGCAGCCCCGGGCGGGGAGAGGTGAACACTGAAGCTTTCTTT CASSPGRGEVNTEAFF
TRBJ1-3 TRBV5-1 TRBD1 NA TGCGCCAGCAGCTACGGGGACAGCCCCTCTGGAAACACCATATATTTT CASSYGDSPSGNTIYF
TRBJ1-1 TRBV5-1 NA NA TGCGCCAGCAGCTGGGTAGGGGGGTCGCTGAACACTGAAGCTTTCTTT CASSWVGGSLNTEAFF
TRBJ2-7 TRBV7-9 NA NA TGTGCCAGCAGCTTAGTTTGGGACCGCCTCTACGTCGAGCAGTACTTC CASSLVWDRLYVEQYF
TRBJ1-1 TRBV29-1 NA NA TGCAGCGCCACCAAGGGGGAGGCTTTCTTT CSATKGEAFF
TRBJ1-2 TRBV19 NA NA TGTGCCAGTAGTATCAGAGGGCTTCAGCCCACCTTC CASSIRGLQPTF
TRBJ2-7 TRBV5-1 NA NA TGCGCCAGCAGCTTGGGGGACGGGAGATACGAGCAGTACTTC CASSLGDGRYEQYF
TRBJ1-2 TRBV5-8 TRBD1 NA TGTGCCAGCAGCTTATGGCGGTCGGGACAGGGGGTTCCCGGCTACACCTTC CASSLWRSGQGVPGYTF
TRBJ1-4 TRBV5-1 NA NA TGCGCCAGCAGCTTTGGAGCGGGGGGTGAAAAACTGTTTTTT CASSFGAGGEKLFF
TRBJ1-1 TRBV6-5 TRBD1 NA TGTGCCAGCAGTAATGGACAGGGGGCAACTGAAGCTTTCTTT CASSNGQGATEAFF
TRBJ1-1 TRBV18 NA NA TGTGCCAGCTCACCAAGCGTTTTGATGGGATGGCGCACTGAAGCTTTCTTT CASSPSVLMGWRTEAFF
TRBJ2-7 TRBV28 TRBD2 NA TGTGCCAGCAGTCTACCGGGACTAGCCTACGAGCAGTACTTC CASSLPGLAYEQYF
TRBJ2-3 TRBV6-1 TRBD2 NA TGTGCCAGCAGTGACTCTAGCGGGAGGGTTACGCAGTATTTT CASSDSSGRVTQYF
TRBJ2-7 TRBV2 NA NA TGTGCCAGCGGAGGAACAGGTGGCTACGAGCAGTACTTC CASGGTGGYEQYF
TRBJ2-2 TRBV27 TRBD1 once TGTGCCAGCAACCCGGGACAGGGCGTCACCGGGGAGCTGTTTTTT CASNPGQGVTGELFF
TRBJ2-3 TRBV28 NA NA TGTGCCAGCAGTCCCGCAGACAGGGAGGTCACAGATACGCAGTATTTT CASSPADREVTDTQYF
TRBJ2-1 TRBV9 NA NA TGTGCCAGCAGCGCCACAGGATTCAATGAGCAGTTCTTC CASSATGFNEQFF
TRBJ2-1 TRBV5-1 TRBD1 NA TGCGCCAGCAGCAAGCCGACAGGGACCAATGAGCAGTTCTTC CASSKPTGTNEQFF
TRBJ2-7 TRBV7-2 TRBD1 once TGTGCCAGCAGCTTAGTGGTAGCAGGACAGGGCTACGAGCAGTACTTC CASSLVVAGQGYEQYF
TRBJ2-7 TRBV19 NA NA TGTGCCAGTAGTATAGATAACGGAAACAGCTACGAGCAGTACTTC CASSIDNGNSYEQYF
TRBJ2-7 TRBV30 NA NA TGTGCCTGTAACCGGGACGGACAATACGAGCAGTACTTC CACNRDGQYEQYF
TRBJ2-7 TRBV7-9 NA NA TGTGCCAGCAGCTTAGATCTCGAGCATTTGGCCTACGAGCAGTACTTC CASSLDLEHLAYEQYF
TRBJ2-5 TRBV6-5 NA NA TGTGCCAGCAGTCGACAAGAGACCCAGTACTTC CASSRQETQYF
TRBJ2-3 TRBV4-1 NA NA TGCGCCAGCAGCCAAGATTCCGATACGCAGTATTTT CASSQDSDTQYF
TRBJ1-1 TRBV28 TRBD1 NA TGTGCCAGCAGTCATGACAGGGGAGGGTTTCCAACTGAAGCTTTCTTT CASSHDRGGFPTEAFF
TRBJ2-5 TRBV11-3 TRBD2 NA TGTGCCAGCAGCTCTGGGCTAGCGGGACAAGAGACCCAGTACTTC CASSSGLAGQETQYF
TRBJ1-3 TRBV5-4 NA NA TGTGCCAGCAGCCTCACCTCGGGGGTCCCTGGAAACACCATATATTTT CASSLTSGVPGNTIYF
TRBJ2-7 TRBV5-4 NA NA TGTGCCAGCAGCTTGGGGACAGCGGACTACGAGCAGTACTTC CASSLGTADYEQYF
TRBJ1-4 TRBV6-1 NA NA TGTGCCAGCAGTGAAACAGGGCGGGAGAATGAAAAACTGTTTTTT CASSETGRENEKLFF
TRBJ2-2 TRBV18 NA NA TGTGCCAGCTCACCACGGGGAGCCGGGGAGCTGTTTTTT CASSPRGAGELFF
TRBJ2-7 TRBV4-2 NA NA TGTGCCAGCAGCGATCCTACCGGGAGAGGGTACGAGCAGTACTTC CASSDPTGRGYEQYF
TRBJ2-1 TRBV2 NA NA TGTGCCAGCAGTGATTCGCGGGGCACCTACAATGAGCAGTTCTTC CASSDSRGTYNEQFF